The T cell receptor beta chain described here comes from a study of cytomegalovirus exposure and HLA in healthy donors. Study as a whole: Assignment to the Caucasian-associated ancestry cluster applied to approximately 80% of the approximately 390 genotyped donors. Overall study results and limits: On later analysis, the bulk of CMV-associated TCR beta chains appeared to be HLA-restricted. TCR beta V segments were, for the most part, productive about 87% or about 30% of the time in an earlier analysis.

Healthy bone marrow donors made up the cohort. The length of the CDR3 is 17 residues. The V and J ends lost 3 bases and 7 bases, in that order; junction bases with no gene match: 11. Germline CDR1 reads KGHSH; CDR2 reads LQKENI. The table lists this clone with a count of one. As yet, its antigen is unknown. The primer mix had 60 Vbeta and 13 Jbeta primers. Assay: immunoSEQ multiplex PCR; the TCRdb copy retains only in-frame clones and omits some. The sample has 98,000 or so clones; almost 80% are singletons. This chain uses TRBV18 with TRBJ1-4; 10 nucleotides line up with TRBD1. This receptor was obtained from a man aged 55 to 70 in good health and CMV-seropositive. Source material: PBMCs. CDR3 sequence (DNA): TGTGCCAGCTCACCCACCTCGGGACAGGGGCAATCTGAAAAACTGTTTTTT. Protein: CASSPTSGQGQSEKLFF.